This TCR beta chain came from a study of glioma-infiltrating T cells. Notes on the study in general: Non-neoplastic patients had below-expected tissue-blood divergence, while all gliomas exceeded expectation. Shared blood CDR3 signature motifs marked patients with low tissue-blood divergence.

The iRepertoire nested amplicon-rescue multiplex PCR amplified TCR alpha and beta CDR3s from RNA. Tissue mRNA or PBMC total RNA, roughly 90-400 ng, went into one-step reverse transcription and amplification. Using its own MiXCR run on the multiplex PCR reads, TCRdb lists one record per CDR3 protein. This table holds about 410,000 distinct CDR3 sequences, around 45% found once. Trimming removed 7 bases from V and 4 bases from J, with 16 bases in between. Germline lookup yields CDR1 SNHLY and CDR2 FYNNEI. The CDR3 covers 14 residues. Concerning this clonotype: The target antigen is unknown.

This chain joins TRBV2 and TRBJ1-1; a weak D match, TRBD1 (5 bases). The specimen sequenced was glioma tissue, nonneoplastic brain tissue, or PBMCs (not recorded which). The TCR was taken from a human donor with low-grade glioma or glioblastoma, undergoing nonglioma brain surgery, or in good health (not recorded which). The CDR3 DNA is TGTGCCAGCAATATTCAGGGTAGGTCCACTGAAGCTTTCTTT. This gives the protein CASNIQGRSTEAFF. Filled out from reference TRBV2 and TRBJ1-1, the complete variable domain reads EPEVTQTPSHQVTQMGQEVILRCVPISNHLYFYWYRQILGQKVEFLVSFYNNEISEKSEIFDDQFSVERPDGSNFTLKIRSTKLEDSAMYFCASNIQGRSTEAFFGQGTRLTVV.